These 4 T cell receptor beta chains were all obtained from the same sample, sequenced in a study of cytomegalovirus exposure and HLA in healthy donors. The PCR employed 60 Vbeta primers together with 13 Jbeta primers. Measured with immunoSEQ multiplex PCR; TCRdb has only the in-frame clones, and not every one. Among 150,000 to 200,000 clones listed, around 73% were seen once. The sequencing input was PBMCs. The receptors shown here come from a male donor in good health and CMV-seronegative.

The genes are TRBV28 and TRBJ1-5; D is uncertain. Trimming removed 8 bases at V and 7 bases at J, with 12 bases between. Germline assignment: CDR1 MDHEN and CDR2 SYDVKM. The CDR3 extends over 12 amino acids. Written as DNA, the CDR3 is TGTGCCAGCGCACCCCGGGAACAGCCCCAGCATTTT. Its translation: CASAPREQPQHF.

DNA of the CDR3: TGTGCCAGCAGCGTAGTCGACTTAGCGGGGGGACGTTACAATGAGCAGTTCTTC. It translates to CASSVVDLAGGRYNEQFF. This chain joins TRBV9 and TRBJ2-1; 10 bases agree with TRBD2. The trim removed 0 bases at V and 4 bases at J, leaving 10 bases unmatched. The CDR3 consists of 18 residues. The germline CDR1 and CDR2 sequences are SGDLS and YYNGEE.

This clone appeared a few times. The chain uses TRBV9 and TRBJ2-1; perhaps TRBD2 as D (6 bases). The CDR3 covers 15 residues. V lost 0 bases and J 4 bases, leaving 11 bases between the germline ends. Germline loops: CDR1 SGDLS, CDR2 YYNGEE. The CDR3 region is CASSVGGLLYNEQFF. CDR3 sequence (DNA): TGTGCCAGCAGCGTAGGGGGACTTCTATACAATGAGCAGTTCTTC.

This clone was seen a handful of times. The chain is built from TRBV7-9 and TRBJ1-1, with no clear D. Germline CDR1 SEHNR, CDR2 FQNEAQ (reference sequence). The CDR3 runs 15 residues. V lost 1 base to trimming and J lost 0 bases, with 9 bases between them. Here the CDR3 reads CASSLDRVLNTEAFF. The CDR3 DNA sequence: TGTGCCAGCAGCTTAGATCGGGTGTTGAACACTGAAGCTTTCTTT.